Following are 28 T cell receptor beta chains from one sample sequenced in a study of shared clonotypes between healthy human individuals. This table comes from immunoSEQ multiplex PCR, and its TCRdb copy is limited to in-frame clones, with some not included. The sample includes about 590,000 clones, roughly 96% of them seen just once. CD45RO-negative, CCR7-positively selected cells formed the naive CD8 fraction, excluding terminally differentiated effector memory CD45RA+ cells. The sequencing input was naive CD8+ T cells sorted from blood. The receptors originated from a woman aged 25 to 39 in good health.

This clone was observed once. The chain links TRBV5-1 to TRBJ2-2; TRBD2 aligns across 9 bases. Germline-derived CDR1 and CDR2 are SGHRS and YFSETQ. J was trimmed by 2 bases and V by 0 bases; bases with no gene match: 2. The CDR3 spans 16 residues. The CDR3 loop reads CASSLELAGNTGELFF. The CDR3 DNA is TGCGCCAGCAGCTTGGAGCTAGCGGGAAACACCGGGGAGCTGTTTTTT.

This clone appeared once. J is TRBJ2-5 and V is TRBV15, with 10 nucleotides matching TRBD2. CDR3 length equals 16 residues. CDR1 is LNHNV and CDR2 is YYDKDF in the germline V gene (reference sequence). The V and J ends lost 0 bases and 5 bases, in that order; junction bases with no gene match: 6. The CDR3 loop reads CATSRDRAGGWETQYF. CDR3 bases: TGTGCCACCAGCAGAGATCGAGCGGGAGGGTGGGAGACCCAGTACTTC.

CDR3 in DNA: TGTGCCAGCAACCCAAGAGATGGAGGGGCCAACGTCCTGACTTTC. It translates to CASNPRDGGANVLTF. The chain recombines TRBV28 with TRBJ2-6; no clear D. This CDR3 has 15 amino acids. Trimming stripped 7 bases from V and 4 bases from J, with 14 bases between. Germline V gene lookup returns CDR1 MDHEN and CDR2 SYDVKM.

The chain couples TRBV7-9 to TRBJ2-2; perhaps TRBD1 as D (6 bases). Per the germline V gene, CDR1 is SEHNR and CDR2 is FQNEAQ (reference sequence). V was trimmed by 5 bases and J by 4 bases, leaving 8 bases between them. The CDR3 covers 13 residues. The CDR3 sequence: CASSDRSTGELFF. CDR3 DNA: TGTGCCAGCAGCGACAGGTCCACCGGGGAGCTGTTTTTT.

The chain employs TRBV7-9 and TRBJ2-2, with TRBD2 identical over 7 bases. V lost 6 bases, J lost 3 bases, and 10 bases stayed unmatched. CDR3 length equals 16 residues. Germline V gene data show CDR1 as SEHNR and CDR2 as FQNEAQ (reference sequence). CDR3 in DNA: TGTGCCAGCAGACCCGGAACTCTAGCGGACACCGGGGAGCTGTTTTTT. It encodes CASRPGTLADTGELFF.

This rearrangement joins TRBV5-6 to TRBJ2-5; D possibly corresponds to TRBD2 (5 bases). The V end lost 2 bases, the J end lost 5 bases, and 16 bases lay between the germline ends. CDR1 and CDR2 from the germline V gene are SGHDT and YYEEEE. The CDR3 has 15 amino acids. The CDR3 is CASSLVGGWLETQYF. The CDR3 nucleotides read TGTGCCAGCAGCTTAGTTGGAGGATGGTTGGAGACCCAGTACTTC.

DNA for the CDR3: TGTGCCAGCAGCCAATTGGAGTTAGCCAAAAACATTCAGTACTTC. The encoded protein is CASSQLELAKNIQYF. The J gene is TRBJ2-4, the V gene TRBV13; D is unresolved. Trimming removed 5 bases at V and 0 bases at J, with 11 bases between. Germline assignment: CDR1 PRHDT and CDR2 FYEKMQ (reference sequence). The length of the CDR3 is 15 residues.

The gene calls are TRBV27 and TRBJ2-7; 7 nucleotides agree with TRBD2. The CDR3 length is 15 residues. CDR1 MNHEY and CDR2 SMNVEV come from the germline V gene (reference sequence). V lost 6 bases and J lost 1; bases outside the gene matches: 9. CDR3 region: CASSPDWRESYEQYF. CDR3 in DNA: TGTGCCAGCAGCCCGGACTGGCGGGAGTCCTACGAGCAGTACTTC.

The chain uses TRBV7-9 and TRBJ2-1; 8 bases are a match to TRBD2. J gave up 4 bases and V 1 base, and 6 bases lay outside the gene matches. The germline V gene encodes CDR1 SEHNR and CDR2 FQNEAQ (reference sequence). The CDR3 spans 16 residues. The CDR3 sequence: CASSLESLAGYNEQFF. In DNA form, the CDR3 reads TGTGCCAGCAGCTTAGAGTCTTTAGCGGGGTACAATGAGCAGTTCTTC.

The chain couples TRBV7-2 to TRBJ2-1, with 11 bases lining up with TRBD2. Looked up from germline, CDR1 is SGHTA and CDR2 is FQGNSA. The CDR3 length is 18 residues. V shed 1 base and J 5 bases; nucleotides not matched to a gene: 10. The DNA of the CDR3 is TGTGCCAGCAGCTTAGTACGGTTAGCGGGAGGGCCCCACAATGAGCAGTTCTTC. It codes for CASSLVRLAGGPHNEQFF.

The chain has TRBV27 and TRBJ2-1; TRBD2 agrees at 12 bases. The germline V gene encodes CDR1 MNHEY and CDR2 SMNVEV (reference sequence). This CDR3 contains 16 residues. V gave up 2 bases and J gave up 10 bases; unmatched junction bases: 9. The CDR3 bases are TGTGCCAGCAGTTTAACACCTAGCGGGAGGGCACGGGAGCAGTTCTTC. Protein sequence: CASSLTPSGRAREQFF.

As concerns this clone: Within the sample, other DNA sequences also encode this same CDR3. The V and J genes are TRBV6-6 and TRBJ2-1; unclear D gene. CDR3 length equals 11 residues. The germline V and J ends were trimmed by 0 bases and 9 bases, with 3 bases remaining between them. CDR1 and CDR2 (germline): MNHNY, SVGAGI (reference sequence). The CDR3 DNA sequence: TGTGCCAGCAGTTACTCGAGTGAGCAGTTCTTC. This sequence encodes CASSYSSEQFF.

The chain combines TRBV13 with TRBJ1-1, with 7 bases matching TRBD1. CDR1 PRHDT and CDR2 FYEKMQ come from the germline V gene (reference sequence). V lost 6 bases to trimming and J lost 2 bases; unmatched junction nucleotides: 6. This CDR3 comprises 14 residues. The CDR3 protein is CASRVGQPNTEAFF. DNA of the CDR3: TGTGCCAGCAGGGTGGGACAGCCCAACACTGAAGCTTTCTTT.

In its sample, this clone was seen once. CDR3 DNA sequence: TGTGCCAGTAGCCGGACTCAATCGCGAACAGATACGCAGTATTTT. Translation gives CASSRTQSRTDTQYF. V and J are TRBV19 and TRBJ2-3, with D perhaps TRBD2 (5 bases). The germline V gene encodes CDR1 LNHDA and CDR2 SQIVND (reference sequence). Trimming removed 6 bases at V and 3 bases at J, with 16 bases between. The CDR3 is 15 residues long. Drawing the rest from reference TRBV19 and TRBJ2-3, the complete variable domain is DGGITQSPKYLFRKEGQNVTLSCEQNLNHDAMYWYRQDPGQGLRLIYYSQIVNDFQKGDIAEGYSVSREKKESFPLTVTSAQKNPTAFYLCASSRTQSRTDTQYFGPGTRLTVL.

The V call is TRBV6-1, the J call TRBJ2-3; D is unresolved. V was clipped by 2 bases and J by 4 bases, with 10 bases between them. CDR3 length: 14 amino acids. Looked up from germline, CDR1 is MNHNS and CDR2 is SASEGT. The CDR3 here is CASSESQFPDTQYF. The CDR3 DNA sequence: TGTGCCAGCAGTGAAAGTCAGTTCCCAGATACGCAGTATTTT.

The genes are TRBV25-1 and TRBJ2-3, with 7 nucleotides matching TRBD1. CDR1 is MGHDK and CDR2 is SYGVNS in the germline V gene. V gave up 5 bases and J gave up 2 bases; unmatched junction bases: 7. CDR3 length equals 15 residues. CDR3 loop: CASSSWDSLTDTQYF. Written as DNA, the CDR3 is TGTGCCAGCAGTTCCTGGGACAGCCTCACAGATACGCAGTATTTT.

The V and J genes are TRBV2 and TRBJ1-2, with a weak D call TRBD1 (6 bases). In germline, CDR1 is SNHLY, CDR2 FYNNEI. Trimming removed 3 bases from V and 3 bases from J, with 11 bases in between. The CDR3 is 14 amino acids. The chain's CDR3 is CASSDRGVDYGYTF. CDR3 sequence (DNA): TGTGCCAGCAGTGACAGGGGTGTAGACTATGGCTACACCTTC.

The chain is built from TRBV13 and TRBJ2-7; no clear D gene. Trimming shortened V by 8 bases and J by 0 bases, and 11 bases separated the two germline ends. Germline V lookup: CDR1 PRHDT, CDR2 FYEKMQ (reference sequence). This CDR3 comprises 13 residues. The CDR3 sequence: CASGKASSYEQYF. For the CDR3, the DNA is TGTGCCAGCGGGAAGGCAAGCTCCTACGAGCAGTACTTC. Drawing the rest from reference TRBV13 and TRBJ2-7, the complete variable domain is AAGVIQSPRHLIKEKRETATLKCYPIPRHDTVYWYQQGPGQDPQFLISFYEKMQSDKGSIPDRFSAQQFSDYHSELNMSSLELGDSALYFCASGKASSYEQYFGPGTRLTVT.

The rearrangement uses TRBV5-6 and TRBJ2-5, with 9 positions matching TRBD2. The V and J ends lost 4 bases and 5 bases, in that order; junction bases with no gene match: 9. The germline V gene has CDR1 SGHDT and CDR2 YYEEEE. This CDR3 has 15 residues. The chain's CDR3 is CASSRTPSGMETQYF. Here the CDR3 DNA reads TGTGCCAGCAGCCGAACGCCTAGCGGGATGGAGACCCAGTACTTC.

The chain carries TRBV7-9 and TRBJ2-4; TRBD1 aligns across 9 bases. The CDR3 spans 19 residues. The J segment lost 0 bases and the V segment lost 1 base, leaving 10 bases of the junction unmatched. Germline V gene lookup returns CDR1 SEHNR and CDR2 FQNEAQ (reference sequence). The CDR3 region is CASSLVGTGYLLAKNIQYF. DNA of the CDR3: TGTGCCAGCAGCTTAGTCGGGACAGGGTATTTATTAGCCAAAAACATTCAGTACTTC.

V is TRBV7-6 and J is TRBJ2-1; a weak D match, TRBD2 (6 bases). The CDR3 covers 16 residues. V dropped 1 base and J dropped 5 bases, with 15 bases sitting between them. From germline, CDR1 is SGHVS and CDR2 FNYEAQ. The chain's CDR3 is CASSLEGGGRHNEQFF. The CDR3 region has the DNA TGTGCCAGCAGCTTAGAGGGCGGAGGGCGGCACAATGAGCAGTTCTTC.

The V gene is TRBV4-1, the J gene TRBJ2-3; the D gene is possibly TRBD2 (6 bases). The V gene lost 1 base and the J gene lost 4 bases, with 12 bases spanning the gap. The germline V gene has CDR1 MGHRA and CDR2 YSYEKL. CDR3 length: 15 residues. The DNA for the CDR3 is TGCGCCAGCAGCCAAGGCCCGGAGGGCCCAGATACGCAGTATTTT. It translates to CASSQGPEGPDTQYF.

V and J are TRBV28 and TRBJ1-5; maybe TRBD1 (6 bases). Germline V gene sequence: CDR1 MDHEN, CDR2 SYDVKM. This CDR3 spans 16 amino acids. V lost 6 bases and J lost 1, with 16 bases in between. CDR3 coding DNA: TGTGCCAGCAGCTTGACAGGCGGTGCGAGCAATCAGCCCCAGCATTTT. This translates into CASSLTGGASNQPQHF.

The chain employs TRBV7-2 and TRBJ2-3; no reliable D call. The V and J ends lost 3 bases and 6 bases respectively, with 10 bases between them. Germline V gives CDR1 SGHTA, CDR2 FQGNSA. The CDR3 contains 13 residues. The CDR3 is CASSFTAWDTQYF. CDR3 sequence (DNA): TGTGCCAGCAGCTTCACAGCCTGGGATACGCAGTATTTT.

This clone was seen a few times. This chain links TRBV13 with TRBJ1-2; 10 positions match TRBD1. Germline V lookup: CDR1 PRHDT, CDR2 FYEKMQ (reference sequence). Losses at the gene ends were 5 bases for V and 8 bases for J; bases not matched to a gene: 11. The CDR3 consists of 15 residues. The CDR3 is CASSGTGDPARGYTF. CDR3 coding DNA: TGTGCCAGCAGCGGGACAGGGGACCCCGCACGAGGCTACACCTTC.

This chain connects TRBV6-5 to TRBJ2-5; the D is unclear. The germline V and J ends were trimmed by 7 bases and 5 bases, with 11 bases remaining between them. The CDR3 loop spans 12 amino acids. The germline V gene has CDR1 MNHEY and CDR2 SVGAGI. Written as DNA, the CDR3 is TGTGCCAGCATCCTCCCGGTTGAGACCCAGTACTTC. Protein sequence: CASILPVETQYF.

V is TRBV5-1 and J is TRBJ1-1; tentatively, D is TRBD1 (5 bases). Germline CDR1 is SGHRS and CDR2 is YFSETQ. Between the trimmed V and J ends, which lost 2 bases and 6 bases, there was a span of 17 bases. CDR3 length: 15 amino acids. The CDR3: CASSFSPGTHPEAFF. DNA for the CDR3: TGCGCCAGCAGCTTTAGTCCCGGGACGCATCCTGAAGCTTTCTTT.

The chain links TRBV28 to TRBJ2-2; D is unresolved. There are 14 residues in the CDR3. Germline V gene data show CDR1 as MDHEN and CDR2 as SYDVKM. The ends were cut back, 3 bases at V and 2 bases at J, with 7 bases in the middle. The CDR3 region has the DNA TGTGCCAGCAGTTTTCTATCCAACACCGGGGAGCTGTTTTTT. It is translated as CASSFLSNTGELFF.